Sequencing of this T cell receptor beta chain was carried out in a study of response to subunit inactivated influenza vaccine. TCRdb fed the RT-PCR reads into MiXCR, producing one record per CDR3 protein. The repertoire holds about 500,000 distinct CDR3 sequences, with approximately 17% as singletons. Regarding the study as a whole: The authors proposed limited new T cell recruitment per seasonal influenza vaccination.

From germline, CDR1 is SNHLY and CDR2 FYNNEI. The CDR3 covers 14 residues. V shed 6 bases and J shed 4 bases, with 14 bases lying between them. This clonotype came up a few times. Its antigen remains unknown. The sequence derives from a man between 50 and 69 years old who received an inactivated influenza vaccine. The sequencing used CD4+ T cells sorted from PBMCs, collected approximately 25 months after vaccination. This chain joins TRBV2 and TRBJ2-3, with a tentative D call TRBD2 (6 bases). The CDR3 loop reads CASRGQTGADTQYF. CDR3 nucleotides: TGTGCCAGCAGGGGTCAAACGGGGGCAGATACGCAGTATTTT.